This T cell receptor (beta chain) was identified during a study of cytomegalovirus exposure and HLA in healthy donors (dated by TCRdb to about 2017). Background for the entire study: An earlier analysis of under 600 of the donors reported roughly 270 Gb of sequence data and 117 million unique TCR beta sequences from some 180 million T cells. Among 398 genotyped donors of the cohort, an average of roughly 230,000 unique TCR beta nucleotide sequences was sequenced per donor, of which roughly 18% were non-productive. All discovery cohort repertoires had been generated using a single sequencing platform. To predict cytomegalovirus infection status, the study brought together high-throughput TCR immunosequencing, statistical association of individual TCRs with disease status, and machine learning. Donor age, sex, ethnicity and CMV serostatus were compiled together with the repertoire data. Among the approximately 400 genotyped donors, around 81% belonged to the genetic ancestry cluster associated with self-reported Caucasian donors. About five DR-DQ haplotypes were treated as single units for association and clustering because of strong linkage in the cohort. Approximately 310 gigabases of sequencing data and around 80 million unique TCR sequences made up an early release that covered under 750 HLA-typed donors. Genome-wide SNP genotypes for about 65% of the 666 donors were used in a later genetic analysis, which treated that subset as a discovery cohort. An earlier analysis of several hundred of the donors applied high-throughput TCR beta sequencing to assess whether each TCR beta V gene segment acted as functional or pseudogenic. Rather than using new phenotypic data, the later analysis identified candidate immune exposures from TCR beta sequences and from how often those sequences occurred across donors. To study patterns of TCR occurrence, a later analysis re-analyzed previously published TCR beta repertoires from around 700 donors and added high-resolution HLA genotyping. HLA typing included class I and class II loci at four-digit resolution. The study was designed to test whether signatures of past pathogen exposure could be identified by cataloging public T cell receptors. Using immunosequencing, the study profiled T cell repertoires from some 670 subjects and related those repertoires to cytomegalovirus serostatus. Typing coverage differed by locus: A, B, C, DRB1 and DQB1 were typed in roughly 629-640 donors, DQA1 in about 510, DPA1 in around 580, and DPB1 in around 440. In addition to the first cohort of around 670 subjects, a separate validation cohort of over 90 different subjects was used.

General findings and caveats noted by the study authors: Some 15 rarely observed V segments, including chromosome 9 orphons, were excluded from the earlier analysis of a few hundred of the donors because counts were too low. A later analysis found that HLA-associated TCR beta chains were more clonally expanded and had lower generation probabilities than equally common non-associated chains. When HLA alleles, especially DR and DQ, strongly co-occurred, TCR associations were difficult to assign to individual alleles. In a later genetic analysis, a missense DCLRE1C variant was associated with V-gene and J-gene trimming of TCR beta chains, and the association was replicated in an independent cohort. In an earlier analysis of more than 500 of the donors, most TCR beta V segments appeared in productive rearrangements about 87% or about 30% of the time, broadly matching IMGT annotations. In a later genetic analysis, fewer N-insertions in productive TCRs were reported among donors in an Asian-associated ancestry cluster than the approximately 670-donor mean. Because some donors lacked HLA typing at each locus, the association tests relied only on the typed subset. In a later analysis, several top co-occurrence clusters were reported to appear linked to parvovirus B19, influenza, CMV and Epstein-Barr virus. While some public TCRs were present in many individuals, most TCR sequences turned up only very rarely across donors. A later analysis associated 15,000 to 20,000 TCR beta sequences with specific HLA alleles at a false discovery rate of 0.05. The 87-base-pair reads could not distinguish some IMGT-functional V segments, including TRBV6-2 and TRBV6-3, so those segments were excluded. A further reported finding was that TCR beta sequences accurately predicted the HLA-A and HLA-B alleles for most subjects in the first cohort. A later analysis found that TCR association rates varied across HLA loci, with DRB1 alleles showing the most associated TCRs and HLA-C alleles the fewest. It was suggested by the authors that the approach could potentially be generalized to other disease states and immunological phenotypes. The only immune exposure information available for the cohort was CMV serostatus. Roughly uniform sequencing depth across donors was assumed in presence/absence analyses, although this assumption may not hold. A few of the identified cytomegalovirus-associated TCR beta chains were confirmed in vitro to be specific for cytomegalovirus antigens. Linkage disequilibrium might explain the correlated functional status among segregating V segments, but an unknown experimental factor could not be ruled out. The classifier was reported to diagnose cytomegalovirus status with high specificity and sensitivity in both the original cohort and the validation cohort. Most CMV-associated TCR beta chains appeared to be HLA-restricted in a later analysis, and the HLA associations seemed to be driven largely by CMV exposure. A total of 150 or so TCR beta chains were listed by the study as associated with cytomegalovirus. In this cohort, only TCR beta chains were sequenced, and detectable features were limited by the absence of alpha or paired-chain data. The sequencing pipeline was judged likely to have produced a cluster of highly shared sequence variants as a technical artifact.

CDR1 SGHDT and CDR2 YYEEEE were looked up in the germline V gene. From its cysteine to its phenylalanine, the CDR3 spans 14 amino acids. Only CDR3 DNA remains: 42 bases, in frame from the first base. Trimming accounts for 4 bases at V and 4 bases at J, while the number of junction bases matched to no gene is 4. This clone appeared once. This receptor's antigen is unknown. No base quality values were provided; no much bigger clone lies one nucleotide off. The library was built by means of the immunoSEQ multiplex PCR assay. The multiplex PCR relied on a mix of 60 forward primers for TCR Vbeta segments and 13 reverse primers for TCR Jbeta segments. The CDR3 region of rearranged TCR beta genes was amplified from genomic DNA by a multiplex PCR assay. The amplified TCR beta libraries were sequenced on the Illumina HiSeq System as 87-base-pair reads. Per the original workflow: A later analysis tallied 70 million to 100 million unique TCR beta chains across the 600 to 700 repertoires, and about 10 million of those chains were shared by two or more donors. Raw reads were error-corrected and collapsed into unique sequences by a nearest-neighbor algorithm in which closely related sequences were merged to remove PCR and sequencing errors. CDR3 sequences were aligned to IMGT reference sequences to assign V, D and J gene segments. For a sequence to be retained, a match of at least six nucleotides to both a V gene segment and a J gene segment was required. Rearrangements were classified as productive when the CDR3 lacked stop codons and remained in frame with V and J, and all other rearrangements were classified as non-productive. Following IMGT convention, CDR3 was defined as the stretch from the second conserved V-encoded cysteine up to the conserved J-encoded phenylalanine. The earlier analysis of approximately 500 of the donors excluded sequences that lacked an unambiguous match to a single V gene segment. An earlier analysis of around 600 of the donors classified V segments as functional when productive rearrangements were above 56.7% and as segregating when the standard deviation between donors was above 5%. To diagnose cytomegalovirus status from the catalog of TCR beta chain sequences, a statistical classification framework was built. V and J gene assignment, in a later analysis, came from comparing TCR nucleotide sequences with IMGT/GENE-DB human TR gene sequences. In a later analysis, CDR3 sequences and most-parsimonious VDJ recombination scenarios were assigned using the TCRdist pipeline. In a later analysis, each TCR beta chain was defined by its CDR3 amino acid sequence together with its V-gene family, and reads lacking a unique V-gene family were excluded. In a later analysis, approximately 590 highly shared, low-generation-probability nucleotide sequences were removed to address suspected cross-contamination and a sequencing artifact. A later analysis calculated a clonal expansion index for each public chain from normalized within-repertoire ranks of inferred template counts. Generation probabilities in a later analysis came from a VDJ recombination model fitted to out-of-frame rearrangements, and those results were checked against IGoR. Hypergeometric tests were used in a later analysis to score TCR-TCR, TCR-HLA and TCR-CMV co-occurrence, with a repertoire-size bias correction applied to the TCR pairs. To estimate false discovery rates, a later analysis permuted the HLA or CMV assignments 20 times. In a later analysis, co-occurring TCRs were grouped using DBSCAN, and TCRdist sequence similarity was added for clustering within HLA-allele-positive subsets. For co-occurrence clustering, repertoires with fewer than 30,000 or more than 120,000 public chains were excluded, along with five repertoires with anomalous nucleotide sharing. This immuneACCESS table, as held by TCRdb, lists in-frame sequences with V and J called but not all clones. Of the missing ones, under half trace to an unresolved V gene in checked studies; the others have no known cause. The DNA gave D and trimming, while V, J and clone size come from that table. For this sample there are 150,000 to 180,000 clones; around 79% appear just once. The top ten clonotypes cover around 7.2% of the sample.

The cohort was made up of roughly 670 healthy bone marrow donors. At the time of sampling, all cohort members were nominally healthy, though unrecorded immune exposures were likely present. The donor was CMV seropositive and was included in the group of approximately 310 seropositive cohort members. Every donor gave a peripheral blood sample, and the peripheral blood mononuclear cells from that sample were used for TCR beta sequencing. Genomic DNA was extracted from the blood cell samples with the Qiagen DNeasy Blood Extraction Kit. The sequence was obtained from a man younger than 45 in good health and CMV-seropositive. The sequence is built from TRBV5-6 and TRBJ2-5; TRBD2 matches 10 bases in the middle. Sequencing was done on a sample of PBMCs. The CDR3 protein sequence reads: CASSDRTSGETQYF. The DNA reads TGTGCCAGCAGCGATCGGACTAGCGGAGAGACCCAGTACTTC.